This TCR beta chain is from a study of blood T cell repertoires in COVID-19. The overall study: Sources were T cells, B-cell-depleted T cells, or PBMCs; the material itself was cDNA or gDNA.

Authors' methods: By means of reference gene primer amplification, nucleated cell counts were estimated. Assay: immunoSEQ multiplex PCR; the TCRdb copy retains only in-frame clones and omits some. V, J and clone size derive from that table, while D and trimming were established from the DNA sequence. The sample has roughly 330,000 clones; about 87% are singletons. Germline lookup yields CDR1 LNHDA and CDR2 SQIVND (reference sequence). The CDR3 length is 12 residues. Deletions cut 1 base from V and 7 bases from J, with 8 bases between. The chain uses TRBV19 and TRBJ2-7; unclear D gene. Sequenced sample: PBMCs or T cells enriched from blood (not recorded which). This TCR came from a woman in her twenties or thirties who had recovered from COVID-19. The DNA of the CDR3 is TGTGCCAGTAGTATAGGGGCCTCGGAGCAGTACTTC. Protein sequence: CASSIGASEQYF.